This paragraph covers one T cell receptor (beta chain) sequence. Looked up from germline, CDR1 is GTSNPN and CDR2 is SVGIG (reference sequence). Trimming removed 4 bases at V and 2 bases at J, with 9 bases between. This CDR3 contains 12 residues. The data were taken from a study of T cell responses to AZD1222 COVID-19 vaccine. The data were produced by immunoSEQ multiplex PCR, yet TCRdb's version contains in-frame clones alone and is incomplete. This sample carries about 140,000 clones, around 90% of them seen once, and the ten largest clones take about 7.5%. This specimen consisted of peripheral blood, obtained 28 days after the second dose of the MenACWY control vaccine. The chain links TRBV30 to TRBJ2-7; maybe TRBD2 (5 bases). The receptor was isolated from an adult who received the MenACWY meningococcal vaccine as a control. The CDR3 DNA follows: TGTGCCTGGAATTCCGGGGCCTACGAGCAGTACTTC. Protein: CAWNSGAYEQYF.